Listed below are T cell receptor beta chains from one sample, sequenced in a study of blood T cell repertoires in COVID-19. The table came from immunoSEQ multiplex PCR; TCRdb's copy has only in-frame clones and leaves some out. The sample has more than 110,000 clones, more than 65% seen once. The sample taken for sequencing was peripheral blood. These TCRs come from a man at least 80 years old with acute or convalescent COVID-19. Both conserved end residues are trimmed from each CDR3.

v_gene,j_gene,CDR3aa
TRBV2,TRBJ1-1,ASTSQGTEAF
TRBV19,TRBJ2-1,ASRTGSTYNEQF
TRBV7-2,TRBJ2-7,ASSLRGQGQSEQY
TRBV16,TRBJ2-7,ASSPGTGGEQY
TRBV24-1,TRBJ2-5,ATSDPGGLETQY
TRBV5-1,TRBJ1-1,ASSFGGAYGTEAF
TRBV6-6,TRBJ2-6,ASSVNRAGANVLT
TRBV18,TRBJ2-7,ASSPATGTSGYEQY
TRBV4-1,TRBJ2-1,ASSQDVSRHRGNEQF
TRBV19,TRBJ2-5,ASSIGTGEETQY
TRBV12-3/TRBV12-4,TRBJ1-1,ASSLTGEAF
TRBV19,TRBJ2-5,ASSIGNRKETQY
TRBV5-1,TRBJ2-1,ASSLLAGPLKMGNEQF
TRBV6-2/TRBV6-3,TRBJ2-7,ASSYVQGSYEQY
TRBV6-6,TRBJ2-2,ASSYPGTGNTGELF
TRBV15,TRBJ2-2,ATSGSFNRVVELF
TRBV7-2,TRBJ2-2,ASSQSPTGGNAGELF
TRBV9,TRBJ2-1,ASSVGGDSSYNEQF
TRBV4-1,TRBJ1-6,ASSLLNRGNSPLH
TRBV7-3,TRBJ1-2,ASSVGQGVGYGYT
TRBV5-1,TRBJ2-7,ASSSGGTALYEQY
TRBV3-1/TRBV3-2,TRBJ2-7,ASSQDVQGEQY
TRBV27,TRBJ2-7,ASARDSLYEQY
TRBV7-9,TRBJ1-2,ASSPGQTYGYT
TRBV6-2/TRBV6-3,TRBJ1-6,ASSGQTGFGSPLH
TRBV28,TRBJ1-5,ASSDRDRGPNQPQH
TRBV3-1/TRBV3-2,TRBJ2-5,ASSPLGGSGGTQY
TRBV6-4,TRBJ1-1,ASRDSDRATEAF